This T cell receptor (beta chain) was recorded in a study of T cells in Graves' hyperthyroidism and ophthalmopathy. Those patients with uncontrolled infection, other autoimmune disease, pregnancy or lactation were excluded. The CDR3 length is 15 residues. Looked up from germline, CDR1 is DFQATT and CDR2 is SNEGSKA (reference sequence). With 1 base removed from V and 7 bases from J, the gap between germline ends came to 16 bases. Amplification of TCR beta CDR3 regions was performed using RNA transcripts as template. The TCR CDR3 first-round RT-PCR relied on the HTBI primer set. One entry per CDR3 protein, called by TCRdb with MiXCR from the multiplex PCR reads. The sample carries under 750,000 distinct CDR3 sequences, 18% recorded once.

Material for sequencing was blood. The chain joins TRBV20-1 to TRBJ1-4; no reliable D call. This receptor was identified in a woman between 50 and 59 years old with Graves' hyperthyroidism that later progressed to Graves' ophthalmopathy. The CDR3: CSARGHNGIGEKLFF. The CDR3 region has the DNA TGCAGTGCTAGAGGACACAACGGGATTGGTGAAAAACTGTTTTTT.